This TCR beta chain derives from a study of post-analysis software for immune sequencing data. Study summary: Included courses were relapsing-remitting and secondary progressive multiple sclerosis; progressive-relapsing multiple sclerosis was also included.

V was pared by 5 bases and J by 4 bases, with 17 bases between. The CDR3 totals 15 residues. Unique molecular identifiers were carried by the TCR beta cDNA libraries. Out of roughly 0.85 to 10 million T cells, a few hundred thousand cDNA molecules were generated. TCRdb passed the PCR reads through MiXCR, listing each CDR3 protein once. The sample has about 560,000 distinct CDR3 sequences, about 40% seen once. Concerning this clonotype itself: Its antigen is not identified.

Study findings and constraints: When patients were compared with controls, 4 or 5 TRBV segments were more frequent, TRBV5-6, TRBV5-1 and TRBV20-1 among them. Among multiple sclerosis patients, normalized Chao1 diversity was significantly below that of controls. F measure grouped same-batch samples tightly together.

Material for sequencing was blood. The J gene is TRBJ1-2, the V gene TRBV12-3 or TRBV12-4, with D tentatively TRBD1 (5 bases). This sequence originates from a girl aged 5 to 17 with multiple sclerosis. The CDR3 bases are TGTGCCAGCAGTCCCTCTGGACCGGGGGGCTATGGCTACACCTTC. Translating it yields CASSPSGPGGYGYTF.